The 24 T cell receptor beta chains below come from one sample, sequenced in a study of human T cells and chemical hapten exposure. Time point specified: healthy volunteer bleed at 2 weeks. Blood, whole and unfractionated, served as the source for total RNA extraction. TCRdb passed the RACE reads through MiXCR, listing each CDR3 protein once. Of 80,000 to 100,000 distinct CDR3 sequences listed, approximately 9.7% are singletons. The sequenced sample was whole blood. The receptors here all came from a female donor in good health. Some clones in this sample may be carry-over from other donors' samples.

Only one count was recorded for this clonotype. It may be a read error: a sequence one base away is much more abundant. This chain uses TRBV4-1 with TRBJ2-7; D is uncertain. The CDR3 covers 18 residues. Germline V gene data show CDR1 as MGHRA and CDR2 as YSYEKL. V shed 1 base and J shed 0 bases, with 19 bases lying between them. The CDR3 nucleotides read TGCGCCAGCAGCCAAGCCCCCCGTGGGGTCGGTAGCTCCTACGAGCAGTACTTC. Amino acid sequence: CASSQAPRGVGSSYEQYF.

The V call is TRBV9, the J call TRBJ2-7, with D unresolved. The CDR3 runs 14 residues. The germline V gene has CDR1 SGDLS and CDR2 YYNGEE. V was shortened by 0 bases and J by 1 base, with 8 bases between the two germline ends. CDR3 sequence reads: CASSVVPGSYEQYF. CDR3 DNA: TGTGCCAGCAGCGTAGTCCCAGGATCCTACGAGCAGTACTTC.

The sample holds many counts of this clonotype. The V call is TRBV6-1, the J call TRBJ1-1, with D maybe TRBD1 (5 bases). The CDR3 runs to 14 residues. V dropped 2 bases and J dropped 8 bases, with 15 bases sitting between them. Looked up from germline, CDR1 is MNHNS and CDR2 is SASEGT. The CDR3, as DNA: TGTGCCAGCAGTGAAAATCGGGGGTTGGAAGAAGCTTTCTTT. It yields the protein CASSENRGLEEAFF.

The chain links TRBV15 to TRBJ2-1, with 7 positions matching TRBD2. CDR3 size: 15 residues. J was trimmed by 6 bases and V by 2 bases; bases with no gene match: 7. Germline V gene sequence: CDR1 LNHNV, CDR2 YYDKDF (reference sequence). CDR3 sequence (DNA): TGTGCCACCAGCAGATCGGGGGAGGGCCGCAATGAGCAGTTCTTC. Its protein product is CATSRSGEGRNEQFF. Full variable domain (rest looked up from reference TRBV15 and TRBJ2-1): DAMVIQNPRYQVTQFGKPVTLSCSQTLNHNVMYWYQQKSSQAPKLLFHYYDKDFNNEADTPDNFQSRRPNTSFCFLDIRSPGLGDTAMYLCATSRSGEGRNEQFFGPGTRLTVL.

Many counts were recorded for this clonotype. The J gene is TRBJ2-7, the V gene TRBV5-6, with D uncertain. The V and J ends lost 0 bases and 7 bases respectively, with 11 bases between them. The CDR3 runs 13 residues. CDR1 is SGHDT, CDR2 YYEEEE, per germline. Here the CDR3 DNA reads TGTGCCAGCAGCTTGGTGCAGCTCCGGGAGCAGTACTTC. Encoded protein: CASSLVQLREQYF.

This chain connects TRBV6-1 to TRBJ2-2; 7 nucleotides align to TRBD1. Germline values: CDR1 MNHNS, CDR2 SASEGT. Trimming cost V 4 bases and J 0 bases; bases outside gene matches: 5. This CDR3 has 16 amino acids. The CDR3 here is CASSAVTGSNTGELFF. CDR3 nucleotides: TGTGCCAGCAGTGCAGTGACAGGGTCGAACACCGGGGAGCTGTTTTTT.

This chain links TRBV4-1 with TRBJ2-5; 8 bases map to TRBD2. The CDR3 runs 15 residues. V lost 3 bases and J lost 3; bases outside the gene matches: 6. CDR1 is MGHRA and CDR2 is YSYEKL in the germline V gene. The CDR3 bases are TGCGCCAGCAGCCAGGCTCCGGGACTAGAAGAGACCCAGTACTTC. Its protein product is CASSQAPGLEETQYF.

The chain combines TRBV7-8 with TRBJ2-1, with 12 bases aligning to TRBD2. Losses at the gene ends were 5 bases for V and 6 bases for J; bases not matched to a gene: 2. The CDR3 runs 14 residues. The V gene's germline CDR1 is SGHVS and CDR2 FQNEAQ. This CDR3 is CASSLLAGGNEQFF. The CDR3 DNA follows: TGTGCCAGCAGCCTACTAGCGGGAGGCAATGAGCAGTTCTTC. Combining the CDR3 with reference TRBV7-8 and TRBJ2-1 gives the whole variable domain GAGVSQSPRYKVAKRGQDVALRCDPISGHVSLFWYQQALGQGPEFLTYFQNEAQLDKSGLPSDRFFAERPEGSVSTLKIQRTQQEDSAVYLCASSLLAGGNEQFFGPGTRLTVL.

This clonotype was seen repeatedly, ten times or more. The chain combines TRBV7-2 with TRBJ2-3; unclear D gene. Trimming removed 5 bases at V and 9 bases at J, with 12 bases between. This CDR3 comprises 12 residues. Germline V lookup: CDR1 SGHTA, CDR2 FQGNSA. DNA for the CDR3: TGTGCCAGCAGCCCCAGCGCGTACACGCAGTATTTT. This codes for CASSPSAYTQYF. Full variable domain (remainder filled in from reference TRBV7-2 and TRBJ2-3): GAGVSQSPSNKVTEKGKDVELRCDPISGHTALYWYRQSLGQGLEFLIYFQGNSAPDKSGLPSDRFSAERTGGSVSTLTIQRTQQEDSAVYLCASSPSAYTQYFGPGTRLTVL.

This chain's CDR3 is CASLLPTGRDTEAFF. The DNA of the CDR3 is TGTGCCAGCCTACTCCCGACAGGGAGGGACACTGAAGCTTTCTTT. This sequence joins TRBV2 and TRBJ1-1; 7 nucleotides match TRBD1. J lost 3 bases, V lost 8 bases, and 12 bases had no gene match. Per germline, CDR1 SNHLY and CDR2 FYNNEI. The CDR3 length is 15 residues.

The rearrangement uses TRBV2 and TRBJ2-3, with TRBD1 matching over 8 bases. Unmatched junction bases numbered 14, after V lost 0 bases and J lost 3 bases. The germline V gene encodes CDR1 SNHLY and CDR2 FYNNEI. The CDR3 runs to 19 residues. The CDR3 DNA reads as TGTGCCAGCAGTGAAGCCTCCGGACAGGGCGTTTGGAGGACAGATACGCAGTATTTT. Protein: CASSEASGQGVWRTDTQYF.

This clonotype has at least ten counts. J is TRBJ2-4 and V is TRBV6-2 or TRBV6-3, with D perhaps being TRBD1 or TRBD2 (5 bases each). Per germline, CDR1 MNHEY and CDR2 SVGEGT. V was shortened by 8 bases and J by 0 bases, with 11 bases between the two germline ends. The CDR3 runs 14 residues. The CDR3 spells CASHPGTAKNIQYF. DNA of the CDR3: TGTGCCAGCCACCCGGGGACAGCCAAAAACATTCAGTACTTC.

The chain recombines TRBV7-2 with TRBJ1-5; D is unresolved. Looked up from germline, CDR1 is SGHTA and CDR2 is FQGNSA. With 0 bases removed from V and 6 bases from J, the gap between germline ends came to 3 bases. CDR3 length equals 12 residues. The CDR3 nucleotides read TGTGCCAGCAGCTTAGCGGGTCAGCCCCAGCATTTT. Translated, it gives CASSLAGQPQHF.

The chain is built from TRBV10-3 and TRBJ2-3; 8 nucleotides agree with TRBD2. The CDR3 has 15 residues. Trimming cost V 7 bases and J 0 bases; bases outside gene matches: 6. Germline V gene lookup returns CDR1 ENHRY and CDR2 SYGVKD. In nucleotides, the CDR3 is TGTGCCATCACTAACGGACTAGCTAGCACAGATACGCAGTATTTT. Translated: CAITNGLASTDTQYF.

The J gene is TRBJ2-1, the V gene TRBV29-1; TRBD2 aligns across 8 bases. CDR1 is SQVTM, CDR2 ANQGSEA, per germline. The CDR3 spans 14 residues. V was clipped by 6 bases and J by 6 bases; unmatched bases: 10. Here the CDR3 DNA reads TGCAGCGTGGGGGGTAGCGGGAATGTCAATGAGCAGTTCTTC. Protein product: CSVGGSGNVNEQFF.

This clonotype was seen many times. The CDR3 region has the DNA TGCAGCGTTGAAGATCGGGCCAGCCACGGGACCCAGTACTTC. Amino acids: CSVEDRASHGTQYF. This chain uses TRBV29-1 with TRBJ2-5; no clear D gene. The V gene lost 0 bases and the J gene lost 7 bases, with 15 bases spanning the gap. The CDR3 extends over 14 amino acids. Germline V CDR1 and CDR2: SQVTM, ANQGSEA.

This clonotype occurred many times. V and J are TRBV7-2 and TRBJ2-6; D gene unclear. This CDR3 is 14 amino acids long. V was shortened by 1 base and J by 4 bases, with 5 bases between the two germline ends. Germline V lookup: CDR1 SGHTA, CDR2 FQGNSA. CDR3 DNA sequence: TGTGCCAGCAGCTTAGACGACGGGGCCAACGTCCTGACTTTC. The encoded protein is CASSLDDGANVLTF.

The sample holds a few counts of this clonotype. The chain combines TRBV19 with TRBJ2-1, with 10 positions matching TRBD2. The CDR3 loop spans 14 amino acids. Germline CDR1 LNHDA, CDR2 SQIVND (reference sequence). The junction had 9 bases not matched to a gene; V was cut back by 9 bases and J by 7 bases. The CDR3 DNA reads as TGTGCCAGCAGTCTAGCGGGGGCCTGGAATGAGCAGTTCTTC. It yields the protein CASSLAGAWNEQFF.

In its sample, this clonotype was seen a few times. This chain's CDR3 is CASSQGGFTEAFF. In nucleotides, the CDR3 is TGTGCCAGCAGCCAAGGCGGATTCACTGAAGCTTTCTTT. The rearrangement links TRBV14 to TRBJ1-1; D not certain. CDR3 length: 13 residues. The germline V and J ends were trimmed by 1 base and 4 bases, with 7 bases remaining between them. CDR1 and CDR2 from the germline V gene are SGHDN and FVKESK. The full variable domain, its missing parts supplied by reference TRBV14 and TRBJ1-1, is EAGVTQFPSHSVIEKGQTVTLRCDPISGHDNLYWYRRVMGKEIKFLLHFVKESKQDESGMPNNRFLAERTGGTYSTLKVQPAELEDSGVYFCASSQGGFTEAFFGQGTRLTVV.

This clonotype was seen ten or more times. Here the CDR3 DNA reads TGTGCCTGGAGTTACGACAGGGATAACGAGCAGTACTTC. Protein: CAWSYDRDNEQYF. The chain employs TRBV30 and TRBJ2-7, with TRBD1 matching 7 bases. J lost 5 bases, V lost 2 bases, and 6 bases had no gene match. The CDR3 totals 13 residues. Germline V gene lookup returns CDR1 GTSNPN and CDR2 SVGIG (reference sequence). Looking up the rest from reference TRBV30 and TRBJ2-7 gives the full variable domain: SQTIHQWPATLVQPVGSPLSLECTVEGTSNPNLYWYRQAAGRGLQLLFYSVGIGQISSEVPQNLSASRPQDRQFILSSKKLLLSDSGFYLCAWSYDRDNEQYFGPGTRLTVT.

This clonotype was observed a single time. The V call is TRBV19, the J call TRBJ1-2; no clear D gene. The CDR3 is 11 amino acids. Between the trimmed V and J ends, which lost 9 bases and 8 bases, there was a span of 13 bases. Germline loops: CDR1 LNHDA, CDR2 SQIVND (reference sequence). CDR3 sequence reads: CASRKGGGYTF. For the CDR3, the DNA is TGTGCCAGCAGGAAGGGAGGAGGCTACACCTTC. The whole variable domain, filled in from reference TRBV19 and TRBJ1-2, reads DGGITQSPKYLFRKEGQNVTLSCEQNLNHDAMYWYRQDPGQGLRLIYYSQIVNDFQKGDIAEGYSVSREKKESFPLTVTSAQKNPTAFYLCASRKGGGYTFGSGTRLTVV.

V usage is TRBV5-6 and J usage is TRBJ1-5; D is undetermined. V lost 0 bases to trimming and J lost 1 base, with 5 bases between them. Germline CDR1 reads SGHDT; CDR2 reads YYEEEE. The CDR3 runs to 14 residues. The CDR3 nucleotides are TGTGCCAGCAGCTTGGGGGAAAGCAATCAGCCCCAGCATTTT. This sequence encodes CASSLGESNQPQHF.

CDR3 region: CSSKRWGPDEQYF. In nucleotides, the CDR3 is TGCAGTTCAAAGAGATGGGGGCCCGATGAGCAGTACTTC. J is TRBJ2-7 and V is TRBV20-1; weak D call: TRBD1 (6 bases). The CDR3 is 13 residues long. Between the trimmed V and J ends, which lost 8 bases and 7 bases, there was a span of 21 bases. In germline, CDR1 is DFQATT, CDR2 SNEGSKA (reference sequence).

This clonotype was observed at least ten times. The chain carries TRBV28 and TRBJ2-3; TRBD2 agrees at 13 bases. This CDR3 is built from 16 residues. The V and J ends lost 5 bases and 2 bases, in that order; junction bases with no gene match: 4. The germline V gene encodes CDR1 MDHEN and CDR2 SYDVKM. This CDR3 reads CASSPGLAGATDTQYF. DNA of the CDR3: TGTGCCAGCAGTCCCGGACTAGCGGGAGCCACAGATACGCAGTATTTT.